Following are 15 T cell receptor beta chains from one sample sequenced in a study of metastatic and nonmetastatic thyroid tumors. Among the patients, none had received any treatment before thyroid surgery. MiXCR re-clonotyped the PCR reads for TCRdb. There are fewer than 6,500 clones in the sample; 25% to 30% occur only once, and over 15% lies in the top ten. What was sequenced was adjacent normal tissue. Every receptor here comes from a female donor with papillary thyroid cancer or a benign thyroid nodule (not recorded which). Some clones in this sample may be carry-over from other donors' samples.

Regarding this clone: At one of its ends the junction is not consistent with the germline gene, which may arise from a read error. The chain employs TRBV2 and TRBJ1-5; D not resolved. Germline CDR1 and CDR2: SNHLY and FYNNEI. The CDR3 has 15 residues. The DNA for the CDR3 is TGTGCCAGCAGTGAATCGTGGATTAGCAATCAGCCCGAGCATTTT. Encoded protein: CASSESWISNQPEHF.

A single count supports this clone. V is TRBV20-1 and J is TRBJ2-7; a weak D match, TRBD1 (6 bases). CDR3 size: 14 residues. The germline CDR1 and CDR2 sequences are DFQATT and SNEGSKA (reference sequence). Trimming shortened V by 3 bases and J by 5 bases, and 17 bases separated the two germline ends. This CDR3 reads CSASVAGDWDEQYF. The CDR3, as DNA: TGCAGTGCTAGTGTAGCAGGGGATTGGGACGAGCAGTACTTC.

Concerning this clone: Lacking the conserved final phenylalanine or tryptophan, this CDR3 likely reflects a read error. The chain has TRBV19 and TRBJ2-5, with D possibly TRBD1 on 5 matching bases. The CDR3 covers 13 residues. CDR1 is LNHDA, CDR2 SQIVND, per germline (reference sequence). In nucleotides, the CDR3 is TGTGCCAGTAGTTCCAGGGCACAAGAGAGCCAGTACATC. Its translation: CASSSRAQESQYI.

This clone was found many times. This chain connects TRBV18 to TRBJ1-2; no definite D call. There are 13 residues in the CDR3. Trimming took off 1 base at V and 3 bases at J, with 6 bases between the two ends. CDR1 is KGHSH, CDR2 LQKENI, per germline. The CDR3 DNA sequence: TGTGCCAGCTCACCACGGGTTGACTATGGCTACACCTTC. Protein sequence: CASSPRVDYGYTF.

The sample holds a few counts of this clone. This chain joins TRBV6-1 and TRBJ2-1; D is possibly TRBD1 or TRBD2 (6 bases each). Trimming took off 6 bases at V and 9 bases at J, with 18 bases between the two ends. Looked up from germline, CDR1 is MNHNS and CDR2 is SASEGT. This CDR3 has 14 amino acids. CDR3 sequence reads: CASSPRGRPLEQFF. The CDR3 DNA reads TGTGCCAGCAGCCCGAGGGGGAGGCCACTTGAGCAGTTCTTC.

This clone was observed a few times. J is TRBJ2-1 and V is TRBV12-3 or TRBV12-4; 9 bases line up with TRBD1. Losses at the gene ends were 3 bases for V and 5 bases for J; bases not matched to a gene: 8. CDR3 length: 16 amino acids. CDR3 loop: CASSLAGTGINNEQFF. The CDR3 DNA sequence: TGTGCCAGCAGTTTGGCCGGGACAGGGATCAACAATGAGCAGTTCTTC.

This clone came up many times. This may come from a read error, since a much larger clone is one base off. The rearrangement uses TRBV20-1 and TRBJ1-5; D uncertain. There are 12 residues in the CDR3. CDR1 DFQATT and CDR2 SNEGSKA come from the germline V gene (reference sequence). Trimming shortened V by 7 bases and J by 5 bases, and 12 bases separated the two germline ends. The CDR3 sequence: CSGSPSDQPQHF. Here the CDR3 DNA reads TGCAGTGGGAGTCCCAGCGATCAGCCCCAGCATTTT.

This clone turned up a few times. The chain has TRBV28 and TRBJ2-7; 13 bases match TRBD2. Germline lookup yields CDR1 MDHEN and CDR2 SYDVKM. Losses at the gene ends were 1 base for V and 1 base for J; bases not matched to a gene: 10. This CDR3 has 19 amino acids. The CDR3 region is CASSLSGTSGTRFSYEQYF. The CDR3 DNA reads TGTGCCAGCAGTTTATCCGGGACTAGCGGGACCAGATTTTCCTACGAGCAGTACTTC.

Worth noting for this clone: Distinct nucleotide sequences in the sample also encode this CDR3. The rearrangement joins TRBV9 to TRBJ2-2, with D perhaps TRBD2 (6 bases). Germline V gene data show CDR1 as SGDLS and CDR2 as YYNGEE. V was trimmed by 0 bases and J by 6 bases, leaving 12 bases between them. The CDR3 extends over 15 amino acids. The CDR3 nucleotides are TGTGCCAGCAGCGTAGAGGGCGGGGCGGCCGGGGAGCTGTTTTTT. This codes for CASSVEGGAAGELFF.

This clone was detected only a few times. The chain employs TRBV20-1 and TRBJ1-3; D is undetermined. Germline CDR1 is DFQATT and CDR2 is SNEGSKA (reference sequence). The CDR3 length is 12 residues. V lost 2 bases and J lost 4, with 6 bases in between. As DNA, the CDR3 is TGCAGTGCTAGATTCTCCGGAAACACCATATATTTT. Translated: CSARFSGNTIYF.

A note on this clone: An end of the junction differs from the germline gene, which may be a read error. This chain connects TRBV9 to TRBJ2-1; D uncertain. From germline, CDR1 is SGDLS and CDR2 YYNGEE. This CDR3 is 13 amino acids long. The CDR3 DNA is TGCGCCAGCAGCGTAGCCCAGATCAATGAGCAGTTCTTC. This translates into CASSVAQINEQFF.

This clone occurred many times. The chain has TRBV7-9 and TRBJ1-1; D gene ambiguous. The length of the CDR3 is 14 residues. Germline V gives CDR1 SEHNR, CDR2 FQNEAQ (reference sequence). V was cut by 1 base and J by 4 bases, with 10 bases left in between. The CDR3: CASSLGMGSTEAFF. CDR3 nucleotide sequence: TGTGCCAGCAGCTTAGGGATGGGTAGCACTGAAGCTTTCTTT.

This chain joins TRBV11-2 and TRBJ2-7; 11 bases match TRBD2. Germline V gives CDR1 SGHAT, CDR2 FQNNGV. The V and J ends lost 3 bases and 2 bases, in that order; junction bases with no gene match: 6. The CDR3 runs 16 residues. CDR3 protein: CASSFYQTSGTYEQYF. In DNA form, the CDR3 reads TGTGCCAGCAGCTTTTACCAGACTAGCGGGACCTACGAGCAGTACTTC. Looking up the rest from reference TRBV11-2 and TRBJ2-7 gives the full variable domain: EAGVAQSPRYKIIEKRQSVAFWCNPISGHATLYWYQQILGQGPKLLIQFQNNGVVDDSQLPKDRFSAERLKGVDSTLKIQPAKLEDSAVYLCASSFYQTSGTYEQYFGPGTRLTVT.

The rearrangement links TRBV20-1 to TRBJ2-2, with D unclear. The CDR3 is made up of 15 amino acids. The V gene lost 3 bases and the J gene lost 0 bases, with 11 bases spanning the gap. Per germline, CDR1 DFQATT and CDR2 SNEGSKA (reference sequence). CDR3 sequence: CSARRTRTNTGELFF. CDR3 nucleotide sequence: TGCAGTGCTAGGAGGACGCGGACGAACACCGGGGAGCTGTTTTTT.

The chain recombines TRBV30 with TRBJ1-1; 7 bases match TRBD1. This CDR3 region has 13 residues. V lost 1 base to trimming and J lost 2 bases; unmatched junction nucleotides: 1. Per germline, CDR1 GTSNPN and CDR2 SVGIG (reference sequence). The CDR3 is CAWSGQGNTEAFF. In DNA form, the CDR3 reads TGTGCCTGGAGTGGACAGGGAAACACTGAAGCTTTCTTT.